One sample yielded the 31 T cell receptor beta chains listed below, sequenced in a study of identical twins. TCRdb called the 5' RACE reads again in MiXCR, with one record for every CDR3 protein. The sample lists about 570,000 distinct CDR3 sequences, over 8.5% seen once, with around 3% in the top ten. These data are also associated with another study on yellow fever vaccine responses in identical twins.

The specimen was PBMCs. These receptors were obtained from a woman aged 18-29 years in good health.

The chain recombines TRBV28 with TRBJ2-7; 9 bases are shared with TRBD1. Trimming took 5 bases from V and 4 from J; bases not matched to a gene: 6. This CDR3 comprises 14 residues. Germline CDR1 MDHEN, CDR2 SYDVKM. The CDR3 region has the DNA TGTGCCAGCAGTCCCGCCGGGACAGGGTACGAGCAGTACTTC. Translation gives CASSPAGTGYEQYF.

Many counts were recorded for this clonotype. The chain recombines TRBV27 with TRBJ2-7; D not resolved. Trimming removed 6 bases at V and 3 bases at J, with 9 bases between. Germline loops: CDR1 MNHEY, CDR2 SMNVEV (reference sequence). This CDR3 has 12 residues. The CDR3 DNA reads as TGTGCCAGCAGCCCAGACATCTACGAGCAGTACTTC. Translation gives CASSPDIYEQYF.

This clonotype was counted between two and nine times. The chain couples TRBV2 to TRBJ1-6, with 9 bases that match TRBD1. V shed 9 bases, J shed 9 bases, and the junction held 9 bases outside the gene matches. Per germline, CDR1 SNHLY and CDR2 FYNNEI. This CDR3 spans 14 amino acids. The DNA of the CDR3 is TGTGCCAGTACAGGGGGCGATGGTAGTTCACCCCTCCACTTT. Protein product: CASTGGDGSSPLHF.

This clonotype was recorded at least ten times. The V gene is TRBV4-3, the J gene TRBJ1-5; D is ambiguous. CDR1 is LGHNA and CDR2 is YSLEER in the germline V gene. The germline V and J ends were trimmed by 2 bases and 4 bases, with 6 bases remaining between them. The CDR3 runs 13 residues. The CDR3 DNA is TGCGCCAGCAGCCAAACCACGAATCAGCCCCAGCATTTT. Protein product: CASSQTTNQPQHF.

The chain joins TRBV12-3 or TRBV12-4 to TRBJ2-3; 13 nucleotides line up with TRBD2. The CDR3 totals 17 residues. Losses at the gene ends were 4 bases for V and 6 bases for J; bases not matched to a gene: 10. The CDR3 nucleotides read TGTGCCAGCAGTTCGTCCCCGGGACTAGCGGGGACGGATACGCAGTATTTT. It is translated as CASSSSPGLAGTDTQYF.

J is TRBJ2-1 and V is TRBV7-6; 8 bases match TRBD2. With V trimmed by 3 bases and J by 5 bases, 9 bases remained unmatched. The CDR3 consists of 16 residues. CDR1 is SGHVS, CDR2 FNYEAQ, per germline. This CDR3 reads CASSFWREDGDNEQFF. CDR3 nucleotides: TGTGCCAGCAGCTTTTGGCGGGAGGATGGAGACAATGAGCAGTTCTTC.

The J gene is TRBJ2-3, the V gene TRBV10-3; 9 bases are shared with TRBD1. The CDR3 sequence is 14 residues long. J lost 3 bases, V lost 8 bases, and 6 bases had no gene match. Germline-derived CDR1 and CDR2 are ENHRY and SYGVKD. The CDR3: CAIERDRETDTQYF. CDR3 coding DNA: TGTGCCATCGAACGGGACAGGGAAACAGATACGCAGTATTTT.

This clonotype came up a few times. In DNA, the CDR3 is TGCAGCGTTGAACTAGCGGGGGCCCACACCGGGGAGCTGTTTTTT. It translates to CSVELAGAHTGELFF. The rearrangement joins TRBV29-1 to TRBJ2-2, with 10 bases identical to TRBD2. CDR1 and CDR2 from the germline V gene are SQVTM and ANQGSEA. V was clipped by 2 bases and J by 3 bases; unmatched bases: 3. This CDR3 has 15 residues.

The sample holds a few counts of this clonotype. The rearrangement joins TRBV4-3 to TRBJ2-1, with D perhaps TRBD2 (5 bases). The CDR3 spans 15 residues. V lost 4 bases, J lost 6 bases, and 16 bases lay in between. Germline V gene lookup returns CDR1 LGHNA and CDR2 YSLEER. The CDR3 here is CASSLEGGAFNEQFF. CDR3 in DNA: TGCGCCAGCAGCCTTGAGGGTGGTGCGTTCAATGAGCAGTTCTTC.

This chain uses TRBV4-1 with TRBJ1-5, with 7 bases lining up with TRBD1. CDR3 length: 16 amino acids. CDR1 and CDR2 from the germline V gene are MGHRA and YSYEKL. The V gene end was trimmed by 1 base and the J gene end by 3 bases; junction bases not matched to a gene: 6. The CDR3 reads CASSQVTGDPNQPQHF. CDR3 nucleotide sequence: TGCGCCAGCAGCCAAGTAACAGGGGATCCCAATCAGCCCCAGCATTTT.

This clonotype has a count of ten or more. The chain combines TRBV25-1 with TRBJ2-5; 9 bases match TRBD1. V lost 1 base, J lost 4 bases, and 7 bases stayed unmatched. The CDR3 sequence is 16 residues long. CDR1 is MGHDK, CDR2 SYGVNS, per germline. CDR3 loop: CASSEFRTGDAETQYF. The CDR3 coding sequence is TGTGCCAGCAGTGAATTCCGGACAGGGGACGCAGAGACCCAGTACTTC.

This chain connects TRBV7-6 to TRBJ2-3; TRBD1 might be the D (6 bases). V was pared by 0 bases and J by 0 bases, with 10 bases between. This CDR3 is 16 amino acids long. Germline CDR1 reads SGHVS; CDR2 reads FNYEAQ. CDR3 DNA: TGTGCCAGCAGCTTAGCGGTGGGGGCTAGCACAGATACGCAGTATTTT. It specifies CASSLAVGASTDTQYF.

With respect to this clonotype: Being one base from a much bigger clone, this may be a read error. V usage is TRBV27 and J usage is TRBJ2-1; 7 bases agree with TRBD2. This CDR3 is built from 18 residues. CDR1 and CDR2 from the germline V gene are MNHEY and SMNVEV (reference sequence). The CDR3 protein is CASSTSTSETSSFNEQFF. CDR3 DNA: TGTGCCAGCAGTACTTCTACTAGCGAGACGAGCTCCTTCAATGAGCAGTTCTTC.

This rearrangement joins TRBV2 to TRBJ2-2; perhaps D is TRBD1 or TRBD2 (6 bases each). Per germline, CDR1 SNHLY and CDR2 FYNNEI. Trimming removed 2 bases from V and 7 bases from J, with 11 bases in between. This CDR3 is built from 14 residues. CDR3 in amino acids: CASSEMGGGGELFF. CDR3 DNA sequence: TGTGCCAGCAGTGAAATGGGGGGCGGCGGGGAGCTGTTTTTT.

This rearrangement joins TRBV9 to TRBJ2-3; TRBD2 matches at 11 bases. The germline CDR1 and CDR2 sequences are SGDLS and YYNGEE. The CDR3 is 18 residues long. J gave up 0 bases and V 3 bases, and 9 bases lay outside the gene matches. The CDR3 bases are TGTGCCAGCAGCGCCGGGACTAGCGGAACCACTAGCACAGATACGCAGTATTTT. It encodes CASSAGTSGTTSTDTQYF.

This clonotype was seen repeatedly, ten times or more. The junction shows a germline mismatch at one end, possibly a read error. V is TRBV7-9 and J is TRBJ2-7, with D unresolved. This CDR3 comprises 12 residues. Germline-derived CDR1 and CDR2 are SEHNR and FQNEAQ (reference sequence). CDR3 protein: CASSLVNYEQYF. CDR3 DNA sequence: TGTGCCAGCAGTTTAGTCAACTACGAGCAGTACTTC.

This clonotype showed up just a few times. The chain couples TRBV28 to TRBJ2-1; 8 bases fit TRBD2. The V gene end was trimmed by 6 bases and the J gene end by 2 bases; junction bases not matched to a gene: 6. The CDR3 covers 15 residues. CDR1 MDHEN and CDR2 SYDVKM come from the germline V gene. CDR3 sequence: CASSSQAGAYNEQFF. For the CDR3, the DNA is TGTGCCAGCAGCTCTCAAGCGGGGGCCTACAATGAGCAGTTCTTC.

The rearrangement links TRBV20-1 to TRBJ2-7; D not certain. With 6 bases removed from V and 0 bases from J, the gap between germline ends came to 12 bases. Germline assignment: CDR1 DFQATT and CDR2 SNEGSKA (reference sequence). This CDR3 has 13 residues. CDR3 in DNA: TGCAGTGCACCGGCCCAAAGCTCCTACGAGCAGTACTTC. It specifies CSAPAQSSYEQYF.

This clonotype has a count of ten or more. V and J are TRBV6-5 and TRBJ2-7, with TRBD2 as a possible D gene (5 bases). Germline loops: CDR1 MNHEY, CDR2 SVGAGI. Trimming removed 0 bases at V and 2 bases at J, with 11 bases between. This CDR3 is built from 15 residues. The CDR3 spells CASSYSWSGTYEQYF. CDR3 coding DNA: TGTGCCAGCAGTTACTCGTGGTCCGGGACCTACGAGCAGTACTTC.

There are a few counts of this clonotype. J is TRBJ1-1 and V is TRBV10-3; weak D call: TRBD1 (6 bases). V lost 7 bases and J 4 bases, leaving 10 bases between the germline ends. CDR1 and CDR2 (germline): ENHRY, SYGVKD. The CDR3 runs to 12 residues. In DNA form, the CDR3 reads TGTGCCATCAATACACAGGGCACTGAAGCTTTCTTT. It codes for CAINTQGTEAFF.

The gene calls are TRBV7-8 and TRBJ2-2; D uncertain. Trimming took off 1 base at V and 0 bases at J, with 18 bases between the two ends. Looked up from germline, CDR1 is SGHVS and CDR2 is FQNEAQ. The CDR3 has 19 residues. The CDR3, as DNA: TGTGCCAGCAGCTTAGAGTTTGGCCGCCTGCTCGCGAACACCGGGGAGCTGTTTTTT. Translating it yields CASSLEFGRLLANTGELFF.

The rearrangement joins TRBV11-2 to TRBJ1-2; possibly TRBD1 for D (5 bases). The germline V and J ends were trimmed by 0 bases and 7 bases, with 18 bases remaining between them. In germline, CDR1 is SGHAT, CDR2 FQNNGV. There are 16 residues in the CDR3. The CDR3 nucleotides are TGTGCCAGCAGCTTAGATGGCGGGACTGCACCCACTGGCTACACCTTC. Translation: CASSLDGGTAPTGYTF.

This clonotype was seen many times. V usage is TRBV6-1 and J usage is TRBJ1-1; D call uncertain. Per germline, CDR1 MNHNS and CDR2 SASEGT. Trimming stripped 8 bases from V and 0 bases from J, with 10 bases between. The CDR3 loop spans 13 amino acids. CDR3 coding DNA: TGTGCCAGCCGTAAGGTGGTGAACACTGAAGCTTTCTTT. It translates to CASRKVVNTEAFF.

This clonotype was detected ten times or more. The chain combines TRBV7-6 with TRBJ2-7, with TRBD1 as a possible D gene (6 bases). This CDR3 contains 15 residues. With 1 base removed from V and 2 bases from J, the gap between germline ends came to 12 bases. In germline, CDR1 is SGHVS, CDR2 FNYEAQ. The DNA of the CDR3 is TGTGCCAGCAGCTTAGTGGCAGGGGTCACCTACGAGCAGTACTTC. It translates to CASSLVAGVTYEQYF.

The V gene is TRBV7-2, the J gene TRBJ2-3; weak D call: TRBD2 (6 bases). The V gene's germline CDR1 is SGHTA and CDR2 FQGNSA. The germline V and J ends were trimmed by 1 base and 1 base, with 9 bases remaining between them. This CDR3 is built from 15 residues. CDR3 DNA: TGTGCCAGCAGCTTAGTTGCGGGGCGCACAGATACGCAGTATTTT. Its protein product is CASSLVAGRTDTQYF.

J is TRBJ2-1 and V is TRBV7-8; 14 bases line up with TRBD2. From germline, CDR1 is SGHVS and CDR2 FQNEAQ. CDR3 length: 19 residues. The J segment lost 3 bases and the V segment lost 5 bases, leaving 12 bases of the junction unmatched. The CDR3 sequence: CASSTRQRLAGGLYNEQFF. Here the CDR3 DNA reads TGTGCCAGCAGCACTCGACAGAGACTAGCGGGAGGGCTCTACAATGAGCAGTTCTTC.

This clonotype was observed many times. The CDR3 reads CSARTSGVRDTQYF. The CDR3 DNA sequence: TGCAGTGCTAGGACTAGCGGGGTCAGAGATACGCAGTATTTT. The V and J genes are TRBV20-1 and TRBJ2-3; the match to TRBD2 covers 11 bases. From germline, CDR1 is DFQATT and CDR2 SNEGSKA (reference sequence). This CDR3 has 14 amino acids. V trimming: 3 bases; J trimming: 5 bases; junction bases outside the gene matches: 4.

This clonotype appeared many times. This rearrangement joins TRBV29-1 to TRBJ2-7; 7 positions match TRBD1. CDR1 SQVTM and CDR2 ANQGSEA come from the germline V gene. With 5 bases clipped from V and 5 bases from J, the junction kept 18 bases outside the gene matches. CDR3 length: 16 amino acids. The DNA for the CDR3 is TGCAGCGTTCGAGGATTCGAACAGGGGTTCGACCACGAGCAGTACTTC. It yields the protein CSVRGFEQGFDHEQYF.

In this sample, this clonotype turned up a few times. The chain carries TRBV30 and TRBJ1-3, with 10 bases fitting TRBD1. CDR3 length equals 14 residues. Germline lookup yields CDR1 GTSNPN and CDR2 SVGIG (reference sequence). V dropped 3 bases and J dropped 2; count of bases not matched to a gene: 1. In DNA form, the CDR3 reads TGTGCCTGGAGGGGGACAGGGGCTGGAAACACCATATATTTT. Translating it yields CAWRGTGAGNTIYF.

This clonotype was seen repeatedly, ten times or more. V gene TRBV5-6 combines with J gene TRBJ2-7; 9 bases are shared with TRBD2. Trimming cost V 2 bases and J 5 bases; bases outside gene matches: 5. CDR1 is SGHDT and CDR2 is YYEEEE in the germline V gene. The CDR3 covers 14 residues. The CDR3 DNA sequence: TGTGCCAGCAGCTTTAGCGGGAGTACCGACGAGCAGTACTTC. Amino acids: CASSFSGSTDEQYF.

This sequence joins TRBV4-3 and TRBJ2-1, with TRBD2 matching over 14 bases. The germline V gene encodes CDR1 LGHNA and CDR2 YSLEER. V was pared by 4 bases and J by 8 bases, with 7 bases of the junction left unmatched. This CDR3 region has 16 residues. The CDR3 here is CASSPRTSGRNDEQFF. Written as DNA, the CDR3 is TGCGCCAGCAGCCCCCGGACTAGCGGGAGGAACGATGAGCAGTTCTTC.